This T cell receptor beta chain was documented in a study of CD4 T cells in relation to SARS-CoV-2 and coronaviruses. Study-level information: ViraFEST: approximately 10-day antigen culture of PBMCs, then TCR beta CDR3 sequencing.

V was pared by 4 bases and J by 4 bases, with 17 bases between. CDR1 and CDR2 from the germline V gene are SGHAT and FQNNGV. This CDR3 has 16 amino acids. Regarding the study as a whole: About 65% of donors had memory CD4+ clonotypes crossrecognizing SARS-CoV-2 and common cold coronavirus spike.

A note on this clone: Its target is unknown.

TCRdb's copy holds only in-frame clones and misses some; the assay was immunoSEQ multiplex PCR. The table shows about 26,000 clones, with 73% occurring only once. CD4+ T cells from unexposed donors were obtained before the COVID-19 pandemic (2011-2018). After more than eight days of culture, CD4+ T cells were isolated. Unexposed-donor CD4+ T cells were probed with SARS-CoV-2 S/N and four cold-coronavirus spikes, cells permitting. The source is a human donor in good health. The rearrangement links TRBV11-2 to TRBJ1-3, with D possibly TRBD1 on 6 matching bases. Sequencing was performed on CD4+ T cells from PBMCs, cultured in vitro. The CDR3 bases are TGTGCCAGCAGCTCCCTTACGGGGGCGAAAGGAAACACCATATATTTT. Translated: CASSSLTGAKGNTIYF.